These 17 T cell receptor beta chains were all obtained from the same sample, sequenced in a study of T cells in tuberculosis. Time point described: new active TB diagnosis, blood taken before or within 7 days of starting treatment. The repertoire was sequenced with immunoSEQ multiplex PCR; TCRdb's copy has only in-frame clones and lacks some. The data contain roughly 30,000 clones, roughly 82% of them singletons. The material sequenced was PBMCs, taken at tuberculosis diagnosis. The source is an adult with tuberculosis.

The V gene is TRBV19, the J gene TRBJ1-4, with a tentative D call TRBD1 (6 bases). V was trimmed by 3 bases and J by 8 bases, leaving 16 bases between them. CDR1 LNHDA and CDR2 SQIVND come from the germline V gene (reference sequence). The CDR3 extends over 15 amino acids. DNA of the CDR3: TGTGCCAGTAGTATTGGGGACACTAAGCGGGAAAAACTGTTTTTT. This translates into CASSIGDTKREKLFF.

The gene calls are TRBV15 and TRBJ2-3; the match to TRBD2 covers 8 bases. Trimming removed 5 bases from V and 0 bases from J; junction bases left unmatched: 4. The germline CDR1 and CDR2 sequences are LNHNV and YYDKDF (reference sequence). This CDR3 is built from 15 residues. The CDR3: CATSRSGISTDTQYF. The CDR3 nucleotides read TGTGCCACCAGCCGTAGCGGGATTAGCACAGATACGCAGTATTTT. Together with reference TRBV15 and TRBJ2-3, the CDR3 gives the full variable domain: DAMVIQNPRYQVTQFGKPVTLSCSQTLNHNVMYWYQQKSSQAPKLLFHYYDKDFNNEADTPDNFQSRRPNTSFCFLDIRSPGLGDTAMYLCATSRSGISTDTQYFGPGTRLTVL.

The CDR3 here is CARKRLAGEMDTDTQYF. As DNA, the CDR3 is TGTGCCAGAAAGAGGCTAGCGGGAGAGATGGACACAGATACGCAGTATTTT. J is TRBJ2-3 and V is TRBV19; TRBD2 matches 10 bases. CDR1 and CDR2 from the germline V gene are LNHDA and SQIVND (reference sequence). V lost 9 bases to trimming and J lost 2 bases; unmatched junction nucleotides: 14. This CDR3 spans 17 amino acids.

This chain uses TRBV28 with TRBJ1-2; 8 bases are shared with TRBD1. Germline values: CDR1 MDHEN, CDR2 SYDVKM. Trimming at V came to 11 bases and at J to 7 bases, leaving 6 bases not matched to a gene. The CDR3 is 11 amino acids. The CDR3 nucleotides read TGTGCCGGCTCGACAGGGGCTGGCTACACCTTC. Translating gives CAGSTGAGYTF.

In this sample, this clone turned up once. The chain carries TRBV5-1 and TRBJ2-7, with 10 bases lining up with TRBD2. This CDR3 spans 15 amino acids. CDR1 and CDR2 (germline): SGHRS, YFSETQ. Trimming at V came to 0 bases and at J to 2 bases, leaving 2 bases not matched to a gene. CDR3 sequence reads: CASSLVSGGTYEQYF. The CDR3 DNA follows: TGCGCCAGCAGCTTGGTTAGCGGGGGGACCTACGAGCAGTACTTC.

The CDR3 region is CASSFVSGNSYEQYF. The CDR3 DNA reads as TGCGCCAGCAGCTTCGTTAGCGGGAACTCCTACGAGCAGTACTTC. J is TRBJ2-7 and V is TRBV5-1; 8 bases align to TRBD2. V shed 2 bases, J shed 0 bases, and the junction held 4 bases outside the gene matches. Germline V gene lookup returns CDR1 SGHRS and CDR2 YFSETQ. CDR3 length: 15 amino acids.

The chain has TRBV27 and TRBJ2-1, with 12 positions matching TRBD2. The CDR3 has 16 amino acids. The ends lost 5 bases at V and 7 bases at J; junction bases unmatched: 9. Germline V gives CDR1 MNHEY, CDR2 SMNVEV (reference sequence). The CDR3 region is CASSLLAGGRVNEQFF. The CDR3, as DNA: TGTGCCAGCAGTCTTCTAGCGGGAGGGCGTGTAAATGAGCAGTTCTTC.

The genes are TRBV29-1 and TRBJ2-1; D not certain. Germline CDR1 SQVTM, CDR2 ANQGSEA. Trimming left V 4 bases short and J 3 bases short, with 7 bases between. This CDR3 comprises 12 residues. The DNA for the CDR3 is TGCAGCGTTGGTCGGAGCTACAATGAGCAGTTCTTC. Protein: CSVGRSYNEQFF.

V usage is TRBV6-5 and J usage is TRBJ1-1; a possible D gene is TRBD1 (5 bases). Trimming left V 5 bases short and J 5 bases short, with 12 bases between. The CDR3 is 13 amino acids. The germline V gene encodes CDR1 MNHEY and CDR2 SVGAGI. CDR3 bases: TGTGCCAGCAGTCTCGGGGGAAAAACTGAAGCTTTCTTT. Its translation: CASSLGGKTEAFF.

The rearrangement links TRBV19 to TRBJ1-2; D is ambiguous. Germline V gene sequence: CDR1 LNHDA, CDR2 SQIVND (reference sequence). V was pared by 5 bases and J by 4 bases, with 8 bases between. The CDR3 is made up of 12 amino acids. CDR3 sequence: CASSLLSYGYTF. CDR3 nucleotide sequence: TGTGCCAGTAGTCTACTTTCCTATGGCTACACCTTC.

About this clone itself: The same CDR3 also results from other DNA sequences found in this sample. CDR3 loop: CASSISSGGYNEQFF. The DNA for the CDR3 is TGTGCCAGCAGCATATCTAGCGGGGGTTACAATGAGCAGTTCTTC. The V gene is TRBV5-4, the J gene TRBJ2-1; TRBD2 aligns across 10 bases. The CDR3 extends over 15 amino acids. The germline V gene has CDR1 SGHNT and CDR2 YYREEE (reference sequence). V gave up 4 bases and J gave up 4 bases; unmatched junction bases: 5.

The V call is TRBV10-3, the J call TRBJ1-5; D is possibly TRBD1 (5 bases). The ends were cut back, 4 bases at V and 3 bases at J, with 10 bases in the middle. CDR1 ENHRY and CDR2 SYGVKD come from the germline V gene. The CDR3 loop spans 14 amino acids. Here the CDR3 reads CAISVDRLNQPQHF. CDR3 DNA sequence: TGTGCCATCAGTGTCGACAGACTCAATCAGCCCCAGCATTTT.

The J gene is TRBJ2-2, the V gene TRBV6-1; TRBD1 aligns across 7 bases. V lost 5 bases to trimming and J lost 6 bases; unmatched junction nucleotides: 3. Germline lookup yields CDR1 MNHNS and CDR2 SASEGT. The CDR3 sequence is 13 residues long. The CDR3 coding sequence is TGTGCCAGCAGTCTACAGGGGCCCGGGGAGCTGTTTTTT. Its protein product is CASSLQGPGELFF.

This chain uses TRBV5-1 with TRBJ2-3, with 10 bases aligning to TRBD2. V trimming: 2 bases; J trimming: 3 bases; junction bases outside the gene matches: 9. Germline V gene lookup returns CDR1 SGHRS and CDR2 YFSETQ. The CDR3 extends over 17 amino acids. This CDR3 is CASSLPGLAGETDTQYF. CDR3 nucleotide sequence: TGCGCCAGCAGCTTACCTGGCCTAGCGGGAGAGACAGATACGCAGTATTTT.

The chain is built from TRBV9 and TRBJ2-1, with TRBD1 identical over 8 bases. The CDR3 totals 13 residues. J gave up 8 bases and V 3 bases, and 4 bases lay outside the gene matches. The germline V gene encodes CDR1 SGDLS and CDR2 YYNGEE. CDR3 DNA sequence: TGTGCCAGCAGCGCAGGGGGCAGCTATGAGCAGTTCTTC. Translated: CASSAGGSYEQFF.

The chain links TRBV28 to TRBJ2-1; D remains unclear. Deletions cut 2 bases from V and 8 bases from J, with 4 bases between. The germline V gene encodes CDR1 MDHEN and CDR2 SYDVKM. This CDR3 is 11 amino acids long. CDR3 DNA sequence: TGTGCCAGCAGTTTAGTCTATGAGCAGTTCTTC. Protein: CASSLVYEQFF.

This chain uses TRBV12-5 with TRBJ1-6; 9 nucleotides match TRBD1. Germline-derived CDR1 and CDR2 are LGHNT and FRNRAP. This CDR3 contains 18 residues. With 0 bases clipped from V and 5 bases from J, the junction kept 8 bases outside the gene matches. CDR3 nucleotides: TGTGCTAGTGGTTTGGTAAGGACAGGGGATAGACATAATTCACCCCTCCACTTT. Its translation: CASGLVRTGDRHNSPLHF.